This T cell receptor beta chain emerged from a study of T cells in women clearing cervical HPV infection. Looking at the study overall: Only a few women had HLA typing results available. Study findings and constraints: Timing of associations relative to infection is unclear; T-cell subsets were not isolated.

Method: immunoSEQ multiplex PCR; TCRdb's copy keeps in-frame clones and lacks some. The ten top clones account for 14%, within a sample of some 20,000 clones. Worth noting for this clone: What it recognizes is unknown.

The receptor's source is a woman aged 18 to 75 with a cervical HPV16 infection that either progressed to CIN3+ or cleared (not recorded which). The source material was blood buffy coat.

The CDR3 DNA, read in part, is TGTGCCAGCAGCTTAGTGAACGGGGGAGAG. It translates to CASSLVNGGE. The whole CDR3 protein reads CASSLVNGGEAFF. The J gene is TRBJ1-1, the V gene TRBV7-3; maybe TRBD1 (5 bases). The read finishes 3 residues shy of the CDR3 end, and the germline J gene is used to complete it. Germline CDR1 is SGHTA and CDR2 is FQGTGA. CDR3 length: 13 amino acids.